This T cell receptor (beta chain) comes out of a study of blood T cells in healthy people across ages. General study points: More naive CD4+ cells and higher diversity marked long-lived donors relative to aged donors. Estimates based on one million T cells were treated as lower bounds.

Of note for this clonotype: Its matching antigen is unknown.

The sample, about 9.2 milliliters of peripheral blood, was drawn from each donor. Sample-barcoded 5' priming and a J-beta primer mix drove a second PCR of 7 to 11 cycles. TCRdb passed the 5' RACE reads through MiXCR, listing each CDR3 protein once. The sample lists hundreds of thousands of distinct CDR3 sequences; about 50% were seen once. Deletions cut 5 bases from V and 0 bases from J, with 11 bases between. The V gene's germline CDR1 is LNHDA and CDR2 SQIVND (reference sequence). This CDR3 has 15 residues. The TCR sequence derives from a woman of 80 years or more in good health. The sample taken for sequencing was blood. The J gene is TRBJ2-1, the V gene TRBV19; D possibly corresponds to TRBD1 (5 bases). The CDR3: CASSGRTSSYNEQFF. The DNA of the CDR3 is TGTGCCAGTAGTGGGCGGACAAGCTCCTACAATGAGCAGTTCTTC.